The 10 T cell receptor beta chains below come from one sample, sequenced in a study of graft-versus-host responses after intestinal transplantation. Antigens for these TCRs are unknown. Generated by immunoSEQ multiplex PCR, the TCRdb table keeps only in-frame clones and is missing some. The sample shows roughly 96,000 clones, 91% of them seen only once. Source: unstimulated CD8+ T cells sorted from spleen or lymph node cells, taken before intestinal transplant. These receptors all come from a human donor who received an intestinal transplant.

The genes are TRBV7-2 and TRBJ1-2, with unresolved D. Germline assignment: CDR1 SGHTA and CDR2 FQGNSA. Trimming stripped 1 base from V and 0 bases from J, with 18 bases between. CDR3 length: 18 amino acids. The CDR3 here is CASSLDVAGDRANYGYTF. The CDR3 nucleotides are TGTGCCAGCAGCTTAGACGTCGCCGGGGATCGGGCTAACTATGGCTACACCTTC.

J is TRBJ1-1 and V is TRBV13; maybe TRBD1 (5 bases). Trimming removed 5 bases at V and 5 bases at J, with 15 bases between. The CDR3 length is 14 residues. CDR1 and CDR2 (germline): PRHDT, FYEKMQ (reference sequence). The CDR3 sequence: CASSPGGSRTEAFF. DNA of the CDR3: TGTGCCAGCAGCCCGGGGGGGTCGAGGACTGAAGCTTTCTTT.

CDR3 amino acids: CAWSSTDYEQYF. In nucleotides, the CDR3 is TGTGCCTGGAGTTCGACAGATTACGAGCAGTACTTC. The genes are TRBV30 and TRBJ2-7; maybe TRBD1 (5 bases). In germline, CDR1 is GTSNPN, CDR2 SVGIG (reference sequence). V was shortened by 2 bases and J by 4 bases, with 9 bases between the two germline ends. CDR3 length: 12 residues. The whole variable domain, remainder taken from reference TRBV30 and TRBJ2-7, is SQTIHQWPATLVQPVGSPLSLECTVEGTSNPNLYWYRQAAGRGLQLLFYSVGIGQISSEVPQNLSASRPQDRQFILSSKKLLLSDSGFYLCAWSSTDYEQYFGPGTRLTVT.

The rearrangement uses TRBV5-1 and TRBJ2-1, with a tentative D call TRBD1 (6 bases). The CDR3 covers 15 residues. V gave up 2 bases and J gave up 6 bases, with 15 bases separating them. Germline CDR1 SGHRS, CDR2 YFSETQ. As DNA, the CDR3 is TGCGCCAGCAGCTTCCACCCCGGGACATCCAATGAGCAGTTCTTC. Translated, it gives CASSFHPGTSNEQFF.

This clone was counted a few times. The CDR3 reads CASSSGPGTSYEQYF. CDR3 DNA sequence: TGCGCCAGCAGCTCAGGCCCCGGGACTAGCTACGAGCAGTACTTC. The chain employs TRBV5-1 and TRBJ2-7; 8 positions agree with TRBD2. Germline-derived CDR1 and CDR2 are SGHRS and YFSETQ. The trim removed 3 bases at V and 3 bases at J, leaving 8 bases unmatched. The CDR3 runs to 15 residues. The entire variable domain, with the rest obtained from reference TRBV5-1 and TRBJ2-7, is as follows: KAGVTQTPRYLIKTRGQQVTLSCSPISGHRSVSWYQQTPGQGLQFLFEYFSETQRNKGNFPGRFSGRQFSNSRSEMNVSTLELGDSALYLCASSSGPGTSYEQYFGPGTRLTVT.

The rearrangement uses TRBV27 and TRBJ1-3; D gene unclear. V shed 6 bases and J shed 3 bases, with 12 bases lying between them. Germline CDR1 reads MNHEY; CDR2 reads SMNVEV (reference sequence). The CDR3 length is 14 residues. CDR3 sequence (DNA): TGTGCCAGCAGCCCCACCGGGTTTGGAAACACCATATATTTT. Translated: CASSPTGFGNTIYF.

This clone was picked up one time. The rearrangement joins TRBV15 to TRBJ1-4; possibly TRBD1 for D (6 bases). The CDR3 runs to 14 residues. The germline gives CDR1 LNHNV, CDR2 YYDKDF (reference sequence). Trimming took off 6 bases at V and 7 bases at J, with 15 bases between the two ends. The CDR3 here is CATREGGEGEKLFF. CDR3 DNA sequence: TGTGCCACCAGAGAAGGGGGAGAGGGTGAAAAACTGTTTTTT.

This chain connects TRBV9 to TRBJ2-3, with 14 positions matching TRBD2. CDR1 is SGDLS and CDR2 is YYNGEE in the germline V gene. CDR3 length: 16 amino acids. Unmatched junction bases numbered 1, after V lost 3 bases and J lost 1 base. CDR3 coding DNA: TGTGCCAGCAGCGAGGGACTAGCGGGGGGCACAGATACGCAGTATTTT. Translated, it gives CASSEGLAGGTDTQYF.

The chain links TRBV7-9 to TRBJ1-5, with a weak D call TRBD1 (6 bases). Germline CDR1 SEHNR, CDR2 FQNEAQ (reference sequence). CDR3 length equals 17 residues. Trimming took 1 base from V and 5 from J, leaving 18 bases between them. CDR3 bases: TGTGCCAGCAGCTTAGGGTCCAGGGGCGCTGCCGATCAGCCCCAGCATTTT. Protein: CASSLGSRGAADQPQHF.

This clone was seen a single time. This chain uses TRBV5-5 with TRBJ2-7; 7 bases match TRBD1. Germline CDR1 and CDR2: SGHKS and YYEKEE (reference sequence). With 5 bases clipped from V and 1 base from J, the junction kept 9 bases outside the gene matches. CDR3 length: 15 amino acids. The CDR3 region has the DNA TGTGCCAGCAGTTCCCGACAGGGCGCGTCCTACGAGCAGTACTTC. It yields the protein CASSSRQGASYEQYF.